This TCR beta chain is drawn from a study of blood T cell repertoires in COVID-19. Study-wide context: Sites in the United States, Italy and Spain provided acute and convalescent COVID-19 samples. From T cells, B-cell-depleted T cells, or PBMCs came the material, which was cDNA or gDNA.

As processed by the authors: For nucleated cells, counts were estimated from reference gene primer amplification. Only in-frame clones appear in the TCRdb table, and some are missing; sequencing was by immunoSEQ multiplex PCR. V and J calls plus clone size are reproduced from that table; the DNA served to infer D and trimming. Counted here are approximately 250,000 clones, 86% occurring once; the ten biggest clones make up 8.5% to 9%. The germline V gene has CDR1 GTSNPN and CDR2 SVGIG (reference sequence). V lost 1 base and J 6 bases, leaving 19 bases between the germline ends. The CDR3 runs 15 residues. This clone was observed once.

The specimen was peripheral blood. The chain uses TRBV30 and TRBJ2-7; a possible D gene is TRBD2 (6 bases). The sequence was obtained from a man in his forties with active or convalescent COVID-19. DNA of the CDR3: TGTGCCTGGAGTGGGAGATCATGGGACTTCACCGAGCAGTACTTC. Translated, it gives CAWSGRSWDFTEQYF.